This passage covers 2 T cell receptor beta chains from one sample sequenced in a study of PD-1 blockade in classical Hodgkin lymphoma. All patients relapsed after autologous stem cell transplantation, and brentuximab vedotin exposure varied. Sequenced by immunoSEQ multiplex PCR; TCRdb stores in-frame clones only, minus some. The table shows about 37,000 clones, with 76% occurring only once. The material was peripheral blood mononuclear cells (PBMCs), obtained before the second cycle of nivolumab. Receptors originate from a human donor with classical Hodgkin lymphoma.

J is TRBJ1-4 and V is TRBV6-5; no reliable D call. Germline lookup yields CDR1 MNHEY and CDR2 SVGAGI. Trimming shortened V by 2 bases and J by 5 bases, and 9 bases separated the two germline ends. The CDR3 runs to 14 residues. The CDR3 DNA follows: TGTGCCAGCAGTTACGTTCAGAGAAATGAAAAACTGTTTTTT. Translation: CASSYVQRNEKLFF.

The rearrangement uses TRBV7-3 and TRBJ2-2; D perhaps matches TRBD1 (6 bases). This CDR3 is 15 amino acids long. V was pared by 1 base and J by 4 bases, with 10 bases between. Germline CDR1 is SGHTA and CDR2 is FQGTGA. The CDR3 DNA sequence: TGTGCCAGCAGCTTAAAAGGGGGTAGCACCGGGGAGCTGTTTTTT. Protein: CASSLKGGSTGELFF. The entire variable domain, with the rest obtained from reference TRBV7-3 and TRBJ2-2, is as follows: GAGVSQTPSNKVTEKGKYVELRCDPISGHTALYWYRQSLGQGPEFLIYFQGTGAADDSGLPNDRFFAVRPEGSVSTLKIQRTERGDSAVYLCASSLKGGSTGELFFGEGSRLTVL.